This TCR beta chain was sequenced in a study of identifying expanded T cells in peripheral blood. This clone has more than one count but fewer than ten. Its antigen remains unknown. During the collection period, no donor immune events like infections were recorded. General study points: Variance in clone template counts between approximately 2-week samples significantly increased with total template count across all healthy donors.

Sequencing used immunoSEQ multiplex PCR; TCRdb keeps in-frame clones, though not all of them. The sample contains 120,000 or so clones, about four fifths of which appear only once. This CDR3 region has 15 residues. V gave up 5 bases and J gave up 4 bases, with 18 bases separating them. The V gene's germline CDR1 is MNHEY and CDR2 SMNVEV (reference sequence). Sequencing was performed on blood. The V and J genes are TRBV27 and TRBJ2-7; TRBD2 is a possible D gene (5 bases). The TCR sequence derives from a person between 18 and 69 years old in good health. CDR3 DNA: TGTGCCAGCAGTCTGAAAAAGATGAGGGATTACGAGCAGTACTTC. This translates into CASSLKKMRDYEQYF.